This T cell receptor (beta chain) stems from a study of blood T cell repertoires in COVID-19. Using immunoSEQ multiplex PCR, the repertoire was profiled, and TCRdb retains in-frame clones only, with some absent. The table shows some 300,000 clones, with 90% to 95% occurring only once. V was cut by 2 bases and J by 10 bases, with 12 bases left in between. Germline CDR1 reads SGHTA; CDR2 reads FQGTGA. The CDR3 has 14 residues. Sequences were obtained from PBMCs or T cells enriched from blood (not recorded which). The chain carries TRBV7-3 and TRBJ1-6; unclear D gene. The source of this sequence is a woman aged 30 to 39 who had been exposed to COVID-19. The CDR3 reads CASSLGGLGSPLHF. The CDR3 DNA reads TGTGCCAGCAGCTTAGGAGGTTTAGGATCACCCCTCCACTTT.